Below are 18 T cell receptor beta chains sequenced from a single sample in a study of T cells in Graves' hyperthyroidism and ophthalmopathy. Amplification targeted TCR beta CDR3 regions from RNA transcripts. RT-PCR in the first round (using the HTBI primer set) targeted the TCR CDR3. Each CDR3 protein gets one entry after TCRdb re-called the multiplex PCR reads with MiXCR. The table shows hundreds of thousands of distinct CDR3 sequences, with about 45% occurring only once. The sequenced sample was peripheral blood or thyroid tissue (not recorded which). Receptors originate from an adult man with Graves' disease, either hyperthyroidism or ophthalmopathy (not recorded which).

The rearrangement uses TRBV7-8 and TRBJ2-7; 7 bases agree with TRBD1. Unmatched junction bases numbered 3, after V lost 0 bases and J lost 4 bases. The CDR3 totals 14 residues. Germline CDR1 is SGHVS and CDR2 is FQNEAQ. CDR3 sequence reads: CASSLAQGDYEQYF. CDR3 DNA sequence: TGTGCCAGCAGCTTAGCGCAGGGGGATTACGAGCAGTACTTC.

The chain is built from TRBV14 and TRBJ1-2, with 7 nucleotides matching TRBD1. The CDR3 sequence is 13 residues long. Germline assignment: CDR1 SGHDN and CDR2 FVKESK. Trimming cost V 6 bases and J 4 bases; bases outside gene matches: 5. CDR3 protein: CASRTAGGYGYTF. In nucleotides, the CDR3 is TGTGCCAGCAGAACGGCAGGGGGCTATGGCTACACCTTC.

On this clonotype itself: With a much larger clone just one base away, this may be a read error. V and J are TRBV2 and TRBJ2-2, with a tentative D call TRBD2 (5 bases). The CDR3 length is 16 residues. CDR1 is SNHLY, CDR2 FYNNEI, per germline. CDR3 sequence (DNA): TGTGCCAGAGAGTGGCGTGCGGCTCGAGGCACCGGGGATCTGTTTTTT. It yields the protein CAREWRAARGTGDLFF.

This clonotype occurred a few times. The rearrangement joins TRBV2 to TRBJ2-7, with 12 positions matching TRBD2. This CDR3 comprises 16 residues. The germline V gene has CDR1 SNHLY and CDR2 FYNNEI. The ends lost 5 bases at V and 4 bases at J; junction bases unmatched: 9. In DNA form, the CDR3 reads TGTGCCAGCAGTCAGCTAGGACTAGCGGGATGGTACGAGCAGTACTTC. Translating it yields CASSQLGLAGWYEQYF.

This clonotype was seen more than once but under ten times. This rearrangement joins TRBV19 to TRBJ1-4, with unresolved D. With 5 bases removed from V and 0 bases from J, the gap between germline ends came to 7 bases. Germline CDR1 and CDR2: LNHDA and SQIVND (reference sequence). The CDR3 contains 14 residues. CDR3 sequence: CASSETSTNEKLFF. The CDR3 DNA sequence: TGTGCCAGTAGTGAGACATCAACTAATGAAAAACTGTTTTTT.

The chain is built from TRBV5-4 and TRBJ2-5, with TRBD1 identical over 8 bases. Germline loops: CDR1 SGHNT, CDR2 YYREEE (reference sequence). The CDR3 totals 15 residues. V was clipped by 4 bases and J by 9 bases; unmatched bases: 14. The CDR3 DNA reads as TGTGCCAGCAGCCTTGGACAGGGACCGAATCAGCCCCAGTACTTC. Protein: CASSLGQGPNQPQYF.

Of note for this clonotype: A read error is possible here, since a much larger clone lies one base away. V and J are TRBV2 and TRBJ1-6, with 7 bases identical to TRBD1. Germline V gene sequence: CDR1 SNHLY, CDR2 FYNNEI. This CDR3 spans 16 amino acids. The CDR3: CASSGQGKTYNSPLYF. The CDR3 DNA reads as TGTGCCAGCAGTGGACAGGGAAAGACCTATAATTCACCCCTCTACTTT. The entire variable domain, with the rest obtained from reference TRBV2 and TRBJ1-6, is as follows: EPEVTQTPSHQVTQMGQEVILRCVPISNHLYFYWYRQILGQKVEFLVSFYNNEISEKSEIFDDQFSVERPDGSNFTLKIRSTKLEDSAMYFCASSGQGKTYNSPLYFGNGTRLTVT.

This clonotype was seen more than once but under ten times. The rearrangement joins TRBV20-1 to TRBJ1-1, with 10 bases fitting TRBD1. Germline-derived CDR1 and CDR2 are DFQATT and SNEGSKA (reference sequence). V lost 3 bases and J lost 4; bases outside the gene matches: 2. This CDR3 region has 13 residues. The DNA of the CDR3 is TGCAGTGCTAGGGACAGGGGGAGCACTGAAGCTTTCTTT. This codes for CSARDRGSTEAFF.

This clonotype is a singleton in its sample. The V call is TRBV2, the J call TRBJ1-2; 11 nucleotides match TRBD1. The junction had 8 bases not matched to a gene; V was cut back by 6 bases and J by 8 bases. The germline gives CDR1 SNHLY, CDR2 FYNNEI. This CDR3 contains 14 residues. As DNA, the CDR3 is TGTGCCAGCAGCTCCGGGACAGGGGGTGGAGGCTACACCTTC. It is translated as CASSSGTGGGGYTF.

The chain is built from TRBV6-1 and TRBJ2-5; TRBD2 might be the D (6 bases). Between the trimmed V and J ends, which lost 5 bases and 5 bases, there was a span of 12 bases. The germline V gene has CDR1 MNHNS and CDR2 SASEGT. The CDR3 contains 13 residues. The CDR3 DNA reads as TGTGCCAGCAGTTACCGAGGGACTGAGACCCAGTACTTC. This translates into CASSYRGTETQYF.

The chain links TRBV2 to TRBJ1-1, with 8 nucleotides matching TRBD1. Germline CDR1 is SNHLY and CDR2 is FYNNEI. V lost 2 bases, J lost 7 bases, and 6 bases stayed unmatched. The CDR3 has 14 amino acids. The CDR3 reads CASSELIGQGEAFF. The CDR3 DNA sequence: TGTGCCAGCAGTGAATTGATAGGACAGGGTGAAGCTTTCTTT. Looking up the rest from reference TRBV2 and TRBJ1-1 gives the full variable domain: EPEVTQTPSHQVTQMGQEVILRCVPISNHLYFYWYRQILGQKVEFLVSFYNNEISEKSEIFDDQFSVERPDGSNFTLKIRSTKLEDSAMYFCASSELIGQGEAFFGQGTRLTVV.

The rearrangement joins TRBV29-1 to TRBJ1-2; 8 bases agree with TRBD1. The CDR3 runs to 12 residues. J was trimmed by 1 base and V by 7 bases; bases with no gene match: 2. CDR1 is SQVTM, CDR2 ANQGSEA, per germline. CDR3 sequence (DNA): TGCAGCGGGGACAGGTATAACTATGGCTACACCTTC. Amino acids: CSGDRYNYGYTF.

With regard to this clonotype: The conserved final phenylalanine or tryptophan is absent from the CDR3, which likely points to a read error. Because the CDR3's place on the DNA is in doubt, the DNA is left out and the CDR3 is given as listed by TCRdb. The chain couples TRBV2 to TRBJ1-4; the D call in the table, TRBD1, was not verified against the DNA. Germline V gene sequence: CDR1 SNHLY, CDR2 FYNNEI. A total of 8 residues make up the CDR3, ends included. CDR3 sequence: CASSEDRV.

The V and J genes are TRBV20-1 and TRBJ1-6, with no clear D. Germline V gene lookup returns CDR1 DFQATT and CDR2 SNEGSKA (reference sequence). Trimming shortened V by 3 bases and J by 8 bases, and 11 bases separated the two germline ends. The CDR3 consists of 13 residues. The CDR3 DNA reads TGCAGTGCTAGCATCCAGAGGGATTCACCCCTCCACTTT. This gives the protein CSASIQRDSPLHF.

This clonotype occurred once. The chain is built from TRBV14 and TRBJ1-1, with D unresolved. Per germline, CDR1 SGHDN and CDR2 FVKESK. CDR3 length: 13 residues. The ends were cut back, 4 bases at V and 5 bases at J, with 11 bases in the middle. DNA for the CDR3: TGTGCCAGCAGCCTCGTCATGCGGACTGAAGCTTTCTTT. Its translation is CASSLVMRTEAFF.

This chain joins TRBV7-8 and TRBJ2-5; either TRBD1 or TRBD2 may supply D (5 bases each). There are 17 residues in the CDR3. CDR1 is SGHVS and CDR2 is FQNEAQ in the germline V gene. V was shortened by 5 bases and J by 4 bases, with 23 bases between the two germline ends. The CDR3 sequence: CASSKGADSYRGETQYF. The CDR3, as DNA: TGTGCCAGCAGCAAAGGGGCGGACTCCTATCGGGGAGAGACCCAGTACTTC.

This chain links TRBV12-3 or TRBV12-4 with TRBJ1-2, with D unclear. This CDR3 has 13 residues. The ends were cut back, 6 bases at V and 0 bases at J, with 8 bases in the middle. The CDR3: CASRRQANYGYTF. For the CDR3, the DNA is TGTGCCAGCAGACGACAAGCTAACTATGGCTACACCTTC.

This clonotype turned up a few times. The gene calls are TRBV9 and TRBJ2-5; D possibly uses TRBD1 or TRBD2 (5 bases each). Deletions cut 0 bases from V and 3 bases from J, with 9 bases between. This CDR3 has 14 residues. Germline V lookup: CDR1 SGDLS, CDR2 YYNGEE. This chain's CDR3 is CASSVVGGEETQYF. The CDR3 DNA reads TGTGCCAGCAGCGTAGTTGGGGGAGAAGAGACCCAGTACTTC.